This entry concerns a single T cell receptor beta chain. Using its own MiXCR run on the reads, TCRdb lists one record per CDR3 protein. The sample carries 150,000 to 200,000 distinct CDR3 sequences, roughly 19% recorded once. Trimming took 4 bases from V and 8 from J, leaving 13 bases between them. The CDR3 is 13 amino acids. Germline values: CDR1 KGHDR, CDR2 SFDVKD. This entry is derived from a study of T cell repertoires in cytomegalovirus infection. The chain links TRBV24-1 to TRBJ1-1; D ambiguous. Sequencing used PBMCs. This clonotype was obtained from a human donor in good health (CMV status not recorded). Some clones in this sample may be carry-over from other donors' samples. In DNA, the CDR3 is TGTGCCACCAGTGAGCCCGGAGAAGGCGAAGCTTTCTTT. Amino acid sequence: CATSEPGEGEAFF.